The rows below give T cell receptor beta chains drawn from one sample of a study of T cells in Graves' hyperthyroidism and ophthalmopathy. One entry per CDR3 protein, called by TCRdb with MiXCR from the multiplex PCR reads. The table shows hundreds of thousands of distinct CDR3 sequences, with more than 45% occurring only once. The sequenced sample consisted of peripheral blood or thyroid tissue (not recorded which). The receptors derive from a woman aged 18-30 years with Graves' hyperthyroidism. The CDR3 runs from the conserved cysteine through the conserved F or W. The D gene is left open where the match is weak. Some rows mark clone size as missing; the rest say once, few, many or name a class of expanded clone.

>.|TRBJ2-5|.|TRBV2
TGTGCCAGCAGTTCTGAATTCCAAGAGACCCAGTACTTC
CASSSEFQETQYF
>TRBD2|TRBJ2-7|.|TRBV24-1
TGTGCCACCAGTGACCCTAGTAGCGGGACCTCCTACGAGCAGTACTTC
CATSDPSSGTSYEQYF
>TRBD1|TRBJ2-5|.|TRBV2
TGTGCCAGCAGTGTCGTAACAGGGGGAGAGACCCAGTACTTC
CASSVVTGGETQYF
>.|TRBJ1-5|.|TRBV5-4
TGTGCCAGCAGCACCGGGGGAGGCAACAATCAGCCCCAGCATTTT
CASSTGGGNNQPQHF
>.|TRBJ1-6|few|TRBV2
TGTGCCAGCAGTTCCTCATTGGGACCCCTCCACTTT
CASSSSLGPLHF
>.|TRBJ1-2|many|TRBV29-1
TGCAGCGTTGATCGACTCCAGGGGGGCTACACCTTC
CSVDRLQGGYTF
>.|TRBJ1-5|.|TRBV20-1
TGCAGTGCTGGGGACCCTCGGTTGGGCAATCAGCCCCAGCATTTT
CSAGDPRLGNQPQHF
>TRBD1|TRBJ2-7|.|TRBV29-1
TGCAGCCAAGGTTCGCAGGGGGCGTACGAGCAGTACTTC
CSQGSQGAYEQYF
>.|TRBJ1-2|many|TRBV19
TGTGCCAGTAGTATGTCGGGGAGCTATGGCTACACCTTC
CASSMSGSYGYTF
>.|TRBJ1-4|few|TRBV7-8
TGTGCCAGCAGCCCCCGTGGACATTCAACTAATGAAAAACTGTTTTTT
CASSPRGHSTNEKLFF
>.|TRBJ1-1|once|TRBV25-1
TGTGCCAGTACCCCAGGGCGTCGCCTTAACACTGAAGCTTTCTTT
CASTPGRRLNTEAFF
>.|TRBJ2-6|.|TRBV20-1
TGCAGTGCTAGAGAAACAGGCTCTGGGGCCAACGTCCTGACTTTC
CSARETGSGANVLTF
>TRBD2|TRBJ2-5|.|TRBV5-1
TGCGCCACCGGGGGGGAATGGGAGACCCAGTACTTC
CATGGEWETQYF
>.|TRBJ2-7|.|TRBV7-6
TGTGCCAGCAGTGTGAGACGGAGCTCCTACGAGCAGTACTTC
CASSVRRSSYEQYF
>.|TRBJ2-1|.|TRBV2
TGTGCCAGCAGACCCACCCGGGATTACGAGCAGTTCTTC
CASRPTRDYEQFF
>.|TRBJ2-1|.|TRBV25-1
TGTGCCAGCAGTGGGCCCACTAGTTTCAATGAGCAGTTCTTC
CASSGPTSFNEQFF
>.|TRBJ1-2|.|TRBV25-1
TGTGCCAGCAGGGGACGGCCGAACTATGGCTACACCTTC
CASRGRPNYGYTF
>.|TRBJ1-5|few|TRBV25-1
TGTGCCAGCACCGCGTCTACAGGGTTGCAGCCCCAGCATTTT
CASTASTGLQPQHF
>.|TRBJ1-2|.|TRBV9
TGTGCCAGCAGCGTAGGAGACGCGGCTGGCTATGGCTACACCTTC
CASSVGDAAGYGYTF
>.|TRBJ1-5|.|TRBV7-9
TGTGCCAGCAGCTTAGAGGTGACAGGAGGAACTCAGCCCCAGCATTTT
CASSLEVTGGTQPQHF
>.|TRBJ1-1|few|TRBV7-9
TGTGCCAGCAGCTTGGACCGGGGCCCGGCTTTCTTT
CASSLDRGPAFF
>.|TRBJ2-2|.|TRBV2
TGTGCCAGCAGGATCGGACCCAACACCGGGGAGCTGTTTTTT
CASRIGPNTGELFF
>TRBD1|TRBJ2-6|once|TRBV19
TGTGCCAGTATCTCGGACAGGCTCACCTCTGGGGCCAACGTCCTGACTTTC
CASISDRLTSGANVLTF
>.|TRBJ2-1|.|TRBV20-1
TGCAGTGCTAACAGGGTTAATGAGCAGTTCTTC
CSANRVNEQFF
>TRBD2|TRBJ2-5|.|TRBV7-9
TGTGCCAGCAGCTTGGGACTAAATCAAGAGACCCAGTACTTC
CASSLGLNQETQYF
>TRBD1|TRBJ1-6|.|TRBV25-1
TGTGCCAGCAGCTCCTATTTGGGACAGGAAGGTTCACCCCTCCACTTT
CASSSYLGQEGSPLHF
>.|TRBJ1-6|.|TRBV7-9
TGTGCCAGCAGTCCCAAGACTGGCCTGAATTCACCCCTCCACTTT
CASSPKTGLNSPLHF
>TRBD1|TRBJ1-4|few|TRBV2
TGTGCCAGCAGCCCTCCCGGGACAGATAAACTGTTTTTT
CASSPPGTDKLFF
>TRBD1|TRBJ1-2|.|TRBV2
TGTGCCAGCAGTTCCCAAGGGACAGGGCATGGCTACACCTTC
CASSSQGTGHGYTF
>.|TRBJ2-7|.|TRBV7-6
TGTGCCAGCAGCCGGGGGAGGGGGAGGACCTACGAGCAGTACTTC
CASSRGRGRTYEQYF
>.|TRBJ1-3|many|TRBV7-9
TGTGCCAGCAGCCCCGGGGGAGGTGGAAACACCATATATTTT
CASSPGGGGNTIYF
>.|TRBJ2-7|.|TRBV5-1
TGCGCCAGCAGCTTGGAGGGGTGGGGCACTAAAATCGCCTACGAGCAGTACTTC
CASSLEGWGTKIAYEQYF
>.|TRBJ1-4|many|TRBV20-1
TGCAGTGCTGCGAGCGCGGGGGTGGGAGAAAAACTGTTTTTT
CSAASAGVGEKLFF
>.|TRBJ1-4|many|TRBV7-9
TGTGCCAGCAGCGGAGGGGCGACGGCTAATGAAAAACTGTTTTTT
CASSGGATANEKLFF
>.|TRBJ2-7|few|TRBV2
TGTGCCAGCAGTCATGGGACGGGCCTCCGGGACGAGCAGTACTTC
CASSHGTGLRDEQYF
>TRBD2|TRBJ2-7|few|TRBV6-6
TGTGCCAGCAGTTACTCAACTAGCGGGCATTCCTACGAGCAGTACTTC
CASSYSTSGHSYEQYF
>.|TRBJ2-7|.|TRBV20-1
TGCAGTGCTAGAGATGGTCAGGGTTTTTACGAGCAGTACTTC
CSARDGQGFYEQYF
>TRBD1|TRBJ2-5|few|TRBV5-1
TGCGCCAGCAGCTCAGGGGGTACGACGGAGACCCAGTACTTC
CASSSGGTTETQYF
>.|TRBJ1-2|few|TRBV10-3
TGTGCCAGCCGCGGGGGCAAGGATGGCTACACCTTC
CASRGGKDGYTF
>TRBD1|TRBJ1-6|.|TRBV19
TGTGCCACCGGAGACAGGGCCCATAATTCACCCCTCCACTTT
CATGDRAHNSPLHF
>.|TRBJ1-4|many|TRBV7-6
TGTGCCAGCACCCGGAGACAGGCGGGGGAAAAACTGTTTTTT
CASTRRQAGEKLFF
>TRBD1|TRBJ1-5|.|TRBV20-1
TGCAGTGCTAGAGGATCCAGGGGGCAAGGTCAGCCCCAGCATTTT
CSARGSRGQGQPQHF
>.|TRBJ1-4|once|TRBV5-1
TGCGCCAGCAGCTCCTCCGGGACAACAAGATATGAAAAACTGTTTTTT
CASSSSGTTRYEKLFF
>.|TRBJ1-4|once|TRBV29-1
TGCAGCGTTGTTGGGGCGCGAGGTGAAAAACTGTTTTTT
CSVVGARGEKLFF
>TRBD1|TRBJ1-1|many|TRBV7-3
TGTGCCAGCAGCTTACTAGGGGGCAGAGCTGAAGCTTTCTTT
CASSLLGGRAEAFF
>.|TRBJ1-6|.|TRBV7-9
TGTGCCAGCAGCTATCTCGAATTTAGGGGACGTTCTAATTCACCCCTCCACTTT
CASSYLEFRGRSNSPLHF
>TRBD1|TRBJ1-2|once|TRBV7-9
TGTGCCGGACAGGGGGTCAGGGTTACCTATGGCTACACCTTC
CAGQGVRVTYGYTF
>TRBD1|TRBJ2-6|.|TRBV2
TGTGCCAGCATCCGGACAGGGGGCGTGGATGGGGCCAACGTCCTGACTTTC
CASIRTGGVDGANVLTF